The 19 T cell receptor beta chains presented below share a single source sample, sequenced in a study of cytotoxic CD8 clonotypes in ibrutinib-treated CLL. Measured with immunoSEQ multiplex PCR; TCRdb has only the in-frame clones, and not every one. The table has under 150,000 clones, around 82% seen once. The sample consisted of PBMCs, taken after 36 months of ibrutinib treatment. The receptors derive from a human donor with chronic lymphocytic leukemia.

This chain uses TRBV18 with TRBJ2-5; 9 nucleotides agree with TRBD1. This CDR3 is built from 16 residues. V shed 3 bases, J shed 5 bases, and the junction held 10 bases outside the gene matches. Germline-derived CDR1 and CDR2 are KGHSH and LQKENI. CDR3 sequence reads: CASSPLPGQGLETQYF. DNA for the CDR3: TGTGCCAGCTCACCGTTACCGGGACAGGGACTGGAGACCCAGTACTTC.

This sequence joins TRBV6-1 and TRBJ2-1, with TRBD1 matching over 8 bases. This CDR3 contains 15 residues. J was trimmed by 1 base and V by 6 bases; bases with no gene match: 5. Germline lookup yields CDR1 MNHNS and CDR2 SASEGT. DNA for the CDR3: TGTGCCAGCAGAGGTCAGGGGGCGTCCTACAATGAGCAGTTCTTC. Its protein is CASRGQGASYNEQFF.

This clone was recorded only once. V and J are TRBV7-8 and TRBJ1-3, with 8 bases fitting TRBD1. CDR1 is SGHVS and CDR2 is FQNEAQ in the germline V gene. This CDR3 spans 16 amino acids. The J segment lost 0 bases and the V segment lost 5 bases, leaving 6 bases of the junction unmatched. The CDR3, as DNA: TGTGCCAGCAGCGTGGGACAGGTCTACTCTGGAAACACCATATATTTT. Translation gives CASSVGQVYSGNTIYF.

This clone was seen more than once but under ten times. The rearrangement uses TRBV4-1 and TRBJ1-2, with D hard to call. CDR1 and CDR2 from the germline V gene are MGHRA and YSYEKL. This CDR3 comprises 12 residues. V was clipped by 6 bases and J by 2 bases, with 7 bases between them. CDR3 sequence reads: CASSHRNYGYTF. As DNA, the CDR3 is TGCGCCAGCAGTCATCGAAACTATGGCTACACCTTC.

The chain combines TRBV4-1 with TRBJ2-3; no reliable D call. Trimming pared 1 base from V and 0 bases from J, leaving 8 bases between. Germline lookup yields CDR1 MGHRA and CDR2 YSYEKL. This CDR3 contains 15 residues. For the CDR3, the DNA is TGCGCCAGCAGCCAAGTTACCTTTAGCACAGATACGCAGTATTTT. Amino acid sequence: CASSQVTFSTDTQYF.

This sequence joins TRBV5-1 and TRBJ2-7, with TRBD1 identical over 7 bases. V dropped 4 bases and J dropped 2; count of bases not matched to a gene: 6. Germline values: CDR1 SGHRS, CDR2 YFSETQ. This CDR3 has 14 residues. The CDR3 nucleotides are TGCGCCAGCAGCCCTAGACAGGGCCCCTACGAGCAGTACTTC. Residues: CASSPRQGPYEQYF. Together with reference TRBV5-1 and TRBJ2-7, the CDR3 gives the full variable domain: KAGVTQTPRYLIKTRGQQVTLSCSPISGHRSVSWYQQTPGQGLQFLFEYFSETQRNKGNFPGRFSGRQFSNSRSEMNVSTLELGDSALYLCASSPRQGPYEQYFGPGTRLTVT.

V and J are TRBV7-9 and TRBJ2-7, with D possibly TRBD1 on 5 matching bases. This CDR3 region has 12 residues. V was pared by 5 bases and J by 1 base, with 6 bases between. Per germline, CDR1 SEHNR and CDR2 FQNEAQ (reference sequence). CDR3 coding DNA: TGTGCCAGCAGCACAGGATCCTACGAGCAGTACTTC. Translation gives CASSTGSYEQYF.

The CDR3: CASSLAERSSGANVLTF. In DNA, the CDR3 is TGCGCCAGCAGCTTGGCCGAAAGATCCTCTGGGGCCAACGTCCTGACTTTC. This chain links TRBV5-1 with TRBJ2-6; no reliable D call. The CDR3 loop spans 17 amino acids. Germline V gene sequence: CDR1 SGHRS, CDR2 YFSETQ. The V and J ends lost 0 bases and 0 bases respectively, with 10 bases between them.

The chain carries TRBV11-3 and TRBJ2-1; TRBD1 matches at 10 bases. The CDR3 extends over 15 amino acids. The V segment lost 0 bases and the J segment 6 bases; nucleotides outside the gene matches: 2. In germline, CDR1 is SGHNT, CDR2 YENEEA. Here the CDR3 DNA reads TGTGCCAGCAGCTTAGATCGGGACAGGGGCAATGAGCAGTTCTTC. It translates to CASSLDRDRGNEQFF.

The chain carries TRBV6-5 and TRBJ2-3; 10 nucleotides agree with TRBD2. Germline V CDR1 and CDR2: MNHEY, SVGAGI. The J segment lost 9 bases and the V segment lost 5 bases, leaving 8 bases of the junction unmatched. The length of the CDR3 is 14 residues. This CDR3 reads CASSPPSGGGTQYF. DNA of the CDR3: TGTGCCAGCAGTCCCCCTAGCGGGGGTGGCACGCAGTATTTT.

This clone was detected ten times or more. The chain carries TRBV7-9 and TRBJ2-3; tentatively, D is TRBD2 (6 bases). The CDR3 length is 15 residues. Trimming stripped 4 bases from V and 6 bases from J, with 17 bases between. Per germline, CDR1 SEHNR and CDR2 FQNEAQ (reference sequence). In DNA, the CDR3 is TGTGCCAGCAGCTCTGTGGGTGGGAGCGGGGATACGCAGTATTTT. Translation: CASSSVGGSGDTQYF. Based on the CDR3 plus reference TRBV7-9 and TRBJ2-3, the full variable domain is DTGVSQNPRHKITKRGQNVTFRCDPISEHNRLYWYRQTLGQGPEFLTYFQNEAQLEKSRLLSDRFSAERPKGSFSTLEIQRTEQGDSAMYLCASSSVGGSGDTQYFGPGTRLTVL.

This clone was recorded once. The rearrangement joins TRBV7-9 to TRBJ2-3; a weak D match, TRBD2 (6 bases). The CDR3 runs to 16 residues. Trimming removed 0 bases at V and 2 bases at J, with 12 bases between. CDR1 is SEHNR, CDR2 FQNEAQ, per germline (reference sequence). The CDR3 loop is CASSLAFSGTTDTQYF. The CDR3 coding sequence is TGTGCCAGCAGCTTAGCCTTTAGCGGAACCACAGATACGCAGTATTTT.

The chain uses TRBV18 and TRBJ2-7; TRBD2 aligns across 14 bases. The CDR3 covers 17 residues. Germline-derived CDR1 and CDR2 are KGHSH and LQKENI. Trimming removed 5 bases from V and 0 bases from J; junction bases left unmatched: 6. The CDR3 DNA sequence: TGTGCCAGCTCAAGCGGGACTAGCGGGAGCCTCTCCTACGAGCAGTACTTC. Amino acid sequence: CASSSGTSGSLSYEQYF.

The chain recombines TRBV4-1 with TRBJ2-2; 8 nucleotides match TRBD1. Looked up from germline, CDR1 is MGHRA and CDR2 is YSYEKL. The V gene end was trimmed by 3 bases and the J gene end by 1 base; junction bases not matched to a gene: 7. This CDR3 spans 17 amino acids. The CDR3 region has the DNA TGCGCCAGCAGCCAGCACGTGGGGACAGGGAACACCGGGGAGCTGTTTTTT. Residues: CASSQHVGTGNTGELFF.

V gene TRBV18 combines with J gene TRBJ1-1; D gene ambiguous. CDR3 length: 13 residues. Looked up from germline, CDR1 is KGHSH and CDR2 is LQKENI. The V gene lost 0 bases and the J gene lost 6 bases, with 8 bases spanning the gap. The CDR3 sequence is CASSPPGGAEAFF. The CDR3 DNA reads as TGTGCCAGCTCACCACCGGGTGGCGCTGAAGCTTTCTTT.

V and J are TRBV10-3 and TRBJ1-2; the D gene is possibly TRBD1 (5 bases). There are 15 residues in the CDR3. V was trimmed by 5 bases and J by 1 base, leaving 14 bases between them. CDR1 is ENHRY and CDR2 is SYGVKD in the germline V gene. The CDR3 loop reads CAISPTTQVNYGYTF. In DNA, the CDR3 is TGTGCCATCAGTCCGACCACACAGGTTAACTATGGCTACACCTTC.

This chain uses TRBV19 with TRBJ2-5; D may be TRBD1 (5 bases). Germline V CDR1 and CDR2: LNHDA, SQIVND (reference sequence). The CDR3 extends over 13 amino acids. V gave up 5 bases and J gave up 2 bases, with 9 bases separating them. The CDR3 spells CASSPQVQETQYF. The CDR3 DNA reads TGTGCCAGTAGTCCACAGGTTCAAGAGACCCAGTACTTC.

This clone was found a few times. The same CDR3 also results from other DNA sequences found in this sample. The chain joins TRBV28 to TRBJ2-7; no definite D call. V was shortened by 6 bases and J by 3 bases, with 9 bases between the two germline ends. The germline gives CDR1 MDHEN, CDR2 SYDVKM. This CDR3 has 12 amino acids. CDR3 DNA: TGTGCCAGCAGCCTCCCAGGCTACGAGCAGTACTTC. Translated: CASSLPGYEQYF.

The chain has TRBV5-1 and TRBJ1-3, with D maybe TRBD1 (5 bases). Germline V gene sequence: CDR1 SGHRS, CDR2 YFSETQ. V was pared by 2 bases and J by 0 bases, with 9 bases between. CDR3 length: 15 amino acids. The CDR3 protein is CASSLGAYSGNTIYF. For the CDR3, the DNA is TGCGCCAGCAGCTTAGGGGCTTACTCTGGAAACACCATATATTTT.